This entry lists 10 T cell receptor beta chains sequenced from one sample in a study of CD8+ T cells in alopecia areata. RNA was isolated and reverse transcribed to cDNA, the sequencing template. Sequencing was performed with immunoSEQ multiplex PCR; in TCRdb, only in-frame clones are kept and a portion is missing. In the table there are hundreds of thousands of clones, under 40% of which are singletons. This sample's treatment: oral pan-JAK inhibitor, 5-10 mg twice daily. This material consisted of CD4+ T cells sorted from blood, taken between weeks 30 and 35, from a patient treated with tofacitinib. The receptors derive from a human donor with alopecia areata.

CDR3 protein: CAISEGLAEYNEQFF. The CDR3 DNA reads TGTGCCATCAGTGAGGGGCTAGCGGAGTACAATGAGCAGTTCTTC. The V gene is TRBV10-3, the J gene TRBJ2-1; 7 nucleotides align to TRBD2. V lost 2 bases to trimming and J lost 4 bases; unmatched junction nucleotides: 5. The CDR3 has 15 residues. Per germline, CDR1 ENHRY and CDR2 SYGVKD.

This clone was seen a few times. The rearrangement uses TRBV6-6 and TRBJ2-1; 10 nucleotides line up with TRBD1. The CDR3 consists of 15 residues. V lost 6 bases, J lost 5 bases, and 7 bases stayed unmatched. Per the germline V gene, CDR1 is MNHNY and CDR2 is SVGAGI (reference sequence). For the CDR3, the DNA is TGTGCCAGCAGCCCCGGGACAGGGGACAACAATGAGCAGTTCTTC. Translating it yields CASSPGTGDNNEQFF.

This clone was detected a few times. The J gene is TRBJ2-1, the V gene TRBV23-1; 12 bases align to TRBD2. TRBV23-1 is assigned to the ORF class and has an uncertain function. Trimming cost V 0 bases and J 1 base; bases outside gene matches: 10. The CDR3 is 20 residues long. The CDR3 sequence: CASSQSRASGRVGSYNEQFF. CDR3 bases: TGCGCCAGCAGTCAATCGAGGGCTAGCGGGAGGGTCGGATCCTACAATGAGCAGTTCTTC.

V gene TRBV19 combines with J gene TRBJ1-5; 8 nucleotides align to TRBD1. From germline, CDR1 is LNHDA and CDR2 SQIVND (reference sequence). The ends lost 5 bases at V and 6 bases at J; junction bases unmatched: 3. This CDR3 is built from 13 residues. The CDR3 DNA follows: TGTGCCAGTAGTCCAGGGGGCGGTCAGCCCCAGCATTTT. It is translated as CASSPGGGQPQHF.

The chain recombines TRBV29-1 with TRBJ1-1; no definite D call. CDR1 and CDR2 from the germline V gene are SQVTM and ANQGSEA. This CDR3 spans 12 amino acids. V gave up 4 bases and J gave up 10 bases, with 16 bases separating them. The CDR3 spells CSVVREGSAAFF. The CDR3 bases are TGCAGCGTTGTAAGGGAGGGAAGCGCAGCTTTCTTT.

This clone was seen a handful of times. V is TRBV7-9 and J is TRBJ1-1; D call uncertain. The CDR3 contains 13 residues. V lost 1 base and J lost 5, with 8 bases in between. The germline CDR1 and CDR2 sequences are SEHNR and FQNEAQ (reference sequence). The CDR3 sequence is CASSLVGETEAFF. The CDR3 DNA reads as TGTGCCAGCAGCTTAGTCGGTGAGACTGAAGCTTTCTTT. Full variable domain (outside the CDR3, taken from reference TRBV7-9 and TRBJ1-1): DTGVSQNPRHKITKRGQNVTFRCDPISEHNRLYWYRQTLGQGPEFLTYFQNEAQLEKSRLLSDRFSAERPKGSFSTLEIQRTEQGDSAMYLCASSLVGETEAFFGQGTRLTVV.

The V and J genes are TRBV29-1 and TRBJ2-1; unclear D gene. In germline, CDR1 is SQVTM, CDR2 ANQGSEA. The CDR3 runs to 14 residues. Between the trimmed V and J ends, which lost 0 bases and 7 bases, there was a span of 13 bases. The CDR3 DNA sequence: TGCAGCGTTGAAGAGTTATGGTCCCGGAATGAGCAGTTCTTC. Amino acid sequence: CSVEELWSRNEQFF.

This clone has only a few counts. The V gene is TRBV7-9, the J gene TRBJ1-2; possible D gene TRBD1, 5 bases. The CDR3 has 14 residues. CDR1 and CDR2 (germline): SEHNR, FQNEAQ (reference sequence). Trimming cost V 8 bases and J 5 bases, with 18 bases left between them. CDR3 loop: CASEKGGAPYGYTF. As DNA, the CDR3 is TGTGCCAGCGAGAAAGGAGGGGCGCCTTATGGCTACACCTTC.

Of note for this clone: Within the sample, other DNA sequences also encode this same CDR3. The chain carries TRBV29-1 and TRBJ1-2; D not resolved. V lost 4 bases, J lost 7 bases, and 4 bases lay in between. From germline, CDR1 is SQVTM and CDR2 ANQGSEA. The length of the CDR3 is 9 residues. For the CDR3, the DNA is TGCAGCGTTGGAGGTGGCTACACCTTC. It translates to CSVGGGYTF. The whole variable domain, remainder taken from reference TRBV29-1 and TRBJ1-2, is SAVISQKPSRDICQRGTSLTIQCQVDSQVTMMFWYRQQPGQSLTLIATANQGSEATYESGFVIDKFPISRPNLTFSTLTVSNMSPEDSSIYLCSVGGGYTFGSGTRLTVV.

The V call is TRBV6-1, the J call TRBJ2-5; D gene ambiguous. The J call may be wrong; the DNA end is better matched by TRBJ2-7. CDR3 size: 13 residues. Germline V lookup: CDR1 MNHNS, CDR2 SASEGT. This chain's CDR3 is CATIYPQAYEQYF. As DNA, the CDR3 is TGTGCCACCATATACCCGCAGGCCTACGAGCAGTACTTC.